This entry describes one T cell receptor (beta chain). Here immunoSEQ multiplex PCR was the method, and the copy in TCRdb shows in-frame clones only, minus some. Of about 37,000 clones in the sample, roughly 80% were seen once. This sample is part of a study of blood T cell repertoires in COVID-19. V gave up 3 bases and J gave up 1 base, with 12 bases separating them. The CDR3 totals 15 residues. Germline V gene data show CDR1 as MDHEN and CDR2 as SYDVKM. V gene TRBV28 combines with J gene TRBJ1-2; D unclear. Sequencing was carried out using peripheral blood. This sequence originates from a man in his sixties or seventies with COVID-19, enrolled during active disease. CDR3 amino acids: CASSLVSPYNYGYTF. DNA for the CDR3: TGTGCCAGCAGTTTGGTCAGTCCATATAACTATGGCTACACCTTC.